This T cell receptor (beta chain) was captured in a study of T cells after yellow fever vaccination. As for the study in general: Fractions of limited cellularity were prepared by means of SMART-Seq v4 Ultra Low Input. Study-level findings and limits: There was a small share of clonotypes that showed up in both the CD4 and CD8 compartments. Faster peaking, at day 5 versus 15, marked a secondary response that was weaker.

TCRdb re-derived calls from the 5' RACE reads in MiXCR, one entry per CDR3 protein. The sample lists hundreds of thousands of distinct CDR3 sequences, about 12% seen once, with about 15% in the top ten. In its sample, this clonotype was seen a few times. What it binds is not known. The CDR3 runs to 15 residues. Between the trimmed V and J ends, which lost 4 bases and 1 base, there was a span of 12 bases. Germline V gene data show CDR1 as SGDLS and CDR2 as YYNGEE. Sequences were derived from PBMCs, sampled on the day of the yellow fever booster vaccination. The chain carries TRBV9 and TRBJ2-4, with D perhaps given as TRBD1 or TRBD2 (5 bases each). The clonotype was recovered from a man aged 25 to 40 who received the YFV17D yellow fever vaccine. The CDR3 is CASSRDGSAKNIQYF. CDR3 sequence (DNA): TGTGCCAGCAGCCGGGACGGTAGCGCCAAAAACATTCAGTACTTC. The variable domain in full, with the rest retrieved from reference TRBV9 and TRBJ2-4, is DSGVTQTPKHLITATGQRVTLRCSPRSGDLSVYWYQQSLDQGLQFLIQYYNGEERAKGNILERFSAQQFPDLHSELNLSSLELGDSALYFCASSRDGSAKNIQYFGAGTRLSVL.